The subject of this entry is one T cell receptor beta chain. Per the authors' pipeline: Counts of nucleated cells, estimated from reference gene primer amplification, were obtained. Here immunoSEQ multiplex PCR was the method, and the copy in TCRdb shows in-frame clones only, minus some. V and J calls and clone size follow that table, whereas D and trimming were derived from the DNA. The sample lists 150,000 to 200,000 clones; about nine tenths were seen once. This sample was taken from a study of blood T cell repertoires in COVID-19. This receptor was obtained from a man younger than 30 who had recovered from COVID-19. The sample consisted of peripheral blood.

The CDR3 DNA is TGTGCCAGCAGTTTGGGGCGGTGGACTGAAGCTTTCTTT. Translated, it gives CASSLGRWTEAFF. The chain joins TRBV12-3 or TRBV12-4 to TRBJ1-1, with D perhaps TRBD1 (5 bases). Trimming cost V 3 bases and J 5 bases, with 10 bases left between them. The CDR3 covers 13 residues.